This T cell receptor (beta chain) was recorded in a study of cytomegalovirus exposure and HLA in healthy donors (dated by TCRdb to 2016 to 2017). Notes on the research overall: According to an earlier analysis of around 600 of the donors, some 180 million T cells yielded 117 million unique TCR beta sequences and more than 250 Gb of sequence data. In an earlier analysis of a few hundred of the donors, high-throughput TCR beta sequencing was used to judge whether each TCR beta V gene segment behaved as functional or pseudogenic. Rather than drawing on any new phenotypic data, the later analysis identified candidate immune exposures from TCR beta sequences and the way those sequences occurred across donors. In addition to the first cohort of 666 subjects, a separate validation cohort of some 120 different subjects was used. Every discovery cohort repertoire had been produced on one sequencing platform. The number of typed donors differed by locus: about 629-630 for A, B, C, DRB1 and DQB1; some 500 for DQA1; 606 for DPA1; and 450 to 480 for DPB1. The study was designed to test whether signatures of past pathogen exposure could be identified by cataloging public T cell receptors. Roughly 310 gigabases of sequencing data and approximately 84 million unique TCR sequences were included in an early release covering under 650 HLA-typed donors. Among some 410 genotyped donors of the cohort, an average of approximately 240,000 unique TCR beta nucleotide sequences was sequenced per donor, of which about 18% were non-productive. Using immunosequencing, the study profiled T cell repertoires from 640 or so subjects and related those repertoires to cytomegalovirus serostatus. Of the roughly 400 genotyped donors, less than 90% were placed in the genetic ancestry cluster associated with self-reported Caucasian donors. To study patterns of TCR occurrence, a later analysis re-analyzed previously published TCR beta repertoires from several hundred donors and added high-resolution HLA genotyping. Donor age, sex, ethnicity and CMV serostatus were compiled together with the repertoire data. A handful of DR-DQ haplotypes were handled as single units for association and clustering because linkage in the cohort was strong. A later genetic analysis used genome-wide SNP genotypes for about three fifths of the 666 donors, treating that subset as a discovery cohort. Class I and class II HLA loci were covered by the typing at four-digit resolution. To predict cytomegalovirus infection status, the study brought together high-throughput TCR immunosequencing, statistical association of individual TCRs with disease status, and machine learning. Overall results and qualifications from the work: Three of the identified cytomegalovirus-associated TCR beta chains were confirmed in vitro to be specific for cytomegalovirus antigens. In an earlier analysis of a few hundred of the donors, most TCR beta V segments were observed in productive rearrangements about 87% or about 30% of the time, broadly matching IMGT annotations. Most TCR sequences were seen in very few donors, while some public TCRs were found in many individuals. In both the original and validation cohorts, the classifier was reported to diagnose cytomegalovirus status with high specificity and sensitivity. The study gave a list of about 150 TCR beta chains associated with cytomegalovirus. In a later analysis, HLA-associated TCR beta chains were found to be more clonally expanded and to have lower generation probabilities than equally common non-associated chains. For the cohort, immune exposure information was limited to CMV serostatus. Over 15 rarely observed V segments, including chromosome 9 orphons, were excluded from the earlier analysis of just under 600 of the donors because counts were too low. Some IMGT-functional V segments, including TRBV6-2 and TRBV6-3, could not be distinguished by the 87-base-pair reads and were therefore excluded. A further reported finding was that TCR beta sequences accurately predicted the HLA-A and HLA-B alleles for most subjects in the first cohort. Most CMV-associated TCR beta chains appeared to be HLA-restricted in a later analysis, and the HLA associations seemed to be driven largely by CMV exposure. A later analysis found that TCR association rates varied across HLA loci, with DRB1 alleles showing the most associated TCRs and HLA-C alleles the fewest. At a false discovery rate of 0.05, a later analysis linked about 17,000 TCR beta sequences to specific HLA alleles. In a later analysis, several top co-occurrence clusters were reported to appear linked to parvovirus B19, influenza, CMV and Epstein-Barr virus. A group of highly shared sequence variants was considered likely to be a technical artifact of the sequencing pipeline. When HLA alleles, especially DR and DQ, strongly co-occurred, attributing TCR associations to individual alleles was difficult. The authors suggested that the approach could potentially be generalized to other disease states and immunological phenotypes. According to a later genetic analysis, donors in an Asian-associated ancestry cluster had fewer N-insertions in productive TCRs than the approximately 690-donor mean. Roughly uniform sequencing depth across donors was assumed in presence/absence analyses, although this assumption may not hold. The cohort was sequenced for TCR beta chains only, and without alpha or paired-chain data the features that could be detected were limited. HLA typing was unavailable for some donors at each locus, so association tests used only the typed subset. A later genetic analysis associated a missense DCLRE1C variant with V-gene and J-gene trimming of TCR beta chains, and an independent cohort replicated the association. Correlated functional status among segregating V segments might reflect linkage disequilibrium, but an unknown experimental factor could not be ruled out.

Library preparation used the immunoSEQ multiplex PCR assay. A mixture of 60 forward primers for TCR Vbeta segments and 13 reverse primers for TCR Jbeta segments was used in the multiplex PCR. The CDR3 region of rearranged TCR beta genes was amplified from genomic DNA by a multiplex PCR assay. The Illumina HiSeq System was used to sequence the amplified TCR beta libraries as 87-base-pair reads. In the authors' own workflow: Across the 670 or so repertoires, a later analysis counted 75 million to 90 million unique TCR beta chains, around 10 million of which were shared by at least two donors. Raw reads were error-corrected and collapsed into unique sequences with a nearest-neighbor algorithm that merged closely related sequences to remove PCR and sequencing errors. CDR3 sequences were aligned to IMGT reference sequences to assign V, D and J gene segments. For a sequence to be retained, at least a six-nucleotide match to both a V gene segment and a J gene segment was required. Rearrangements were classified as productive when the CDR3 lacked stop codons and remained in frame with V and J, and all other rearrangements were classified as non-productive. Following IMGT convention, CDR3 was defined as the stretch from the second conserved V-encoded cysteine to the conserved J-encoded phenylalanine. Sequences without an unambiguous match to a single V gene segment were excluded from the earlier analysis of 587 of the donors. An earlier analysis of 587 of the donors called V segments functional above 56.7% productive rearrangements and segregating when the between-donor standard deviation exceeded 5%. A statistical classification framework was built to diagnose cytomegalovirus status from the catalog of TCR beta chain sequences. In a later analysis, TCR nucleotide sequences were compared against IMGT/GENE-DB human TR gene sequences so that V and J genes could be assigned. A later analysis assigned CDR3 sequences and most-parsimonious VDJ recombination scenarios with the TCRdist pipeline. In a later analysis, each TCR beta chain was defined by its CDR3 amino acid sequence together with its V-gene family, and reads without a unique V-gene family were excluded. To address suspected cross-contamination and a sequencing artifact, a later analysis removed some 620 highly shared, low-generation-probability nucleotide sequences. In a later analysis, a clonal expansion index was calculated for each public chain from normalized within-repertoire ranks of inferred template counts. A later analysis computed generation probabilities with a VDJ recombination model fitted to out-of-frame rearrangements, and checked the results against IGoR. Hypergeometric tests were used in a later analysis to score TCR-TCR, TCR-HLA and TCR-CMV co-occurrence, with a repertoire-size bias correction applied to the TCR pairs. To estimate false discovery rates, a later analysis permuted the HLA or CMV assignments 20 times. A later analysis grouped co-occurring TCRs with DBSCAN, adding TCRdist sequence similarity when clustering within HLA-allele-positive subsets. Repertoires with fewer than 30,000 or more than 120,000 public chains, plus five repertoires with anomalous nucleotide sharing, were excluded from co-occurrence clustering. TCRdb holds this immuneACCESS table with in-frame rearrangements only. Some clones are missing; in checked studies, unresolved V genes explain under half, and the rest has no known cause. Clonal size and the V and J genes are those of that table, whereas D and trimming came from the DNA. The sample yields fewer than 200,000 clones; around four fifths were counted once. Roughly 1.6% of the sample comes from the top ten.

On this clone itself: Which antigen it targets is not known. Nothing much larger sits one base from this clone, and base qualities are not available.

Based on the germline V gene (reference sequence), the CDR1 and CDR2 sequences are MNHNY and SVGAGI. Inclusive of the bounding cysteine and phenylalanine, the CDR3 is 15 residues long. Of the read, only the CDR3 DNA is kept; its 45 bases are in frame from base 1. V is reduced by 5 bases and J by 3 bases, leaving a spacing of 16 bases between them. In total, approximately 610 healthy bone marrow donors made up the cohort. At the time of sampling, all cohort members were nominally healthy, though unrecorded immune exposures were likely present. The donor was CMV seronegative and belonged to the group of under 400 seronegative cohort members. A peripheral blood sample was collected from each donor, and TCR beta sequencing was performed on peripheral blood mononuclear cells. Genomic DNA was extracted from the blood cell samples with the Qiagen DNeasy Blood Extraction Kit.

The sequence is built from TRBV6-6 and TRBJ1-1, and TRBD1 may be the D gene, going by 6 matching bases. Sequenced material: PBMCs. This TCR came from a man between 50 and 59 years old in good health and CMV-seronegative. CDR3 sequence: CASSRPGRGDTEAFF. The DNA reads TGTGCCAGCAGTCGCCCTGGCAGGGGAGACACTGAAGCTTTCTTT.